This TCR beta chain came from a study of cytomegalovirus exposure and HLA in healthy donors. Primers: 60 Vbeta forward and 13 Jbeta reverse. Only in-frame clones appear in the TCRdb table, and some are missing; sequencing was by immunoSEQ multiplex PCR. The data show around 200,000 clones, around 80% seen once. This clone was detected only a few times. The V gene end was trimmed by 6 bases and the J gene end by 2 bases; junction bases not matched to a gene: 5. Germline V gene lookup returns CDR1 MDHEN and CDR2 SYDVKM. The CDR3 extends over 15 amino acids. This clonotype was obtained from a woman aged 60-70 years in good health and CMV-seropositive. Sequencing used PBMCs. The chain couples TRBV28 to TRBJ2-1, with TRBD2 identical over 9 bases. The CDR3 here is CASRLSGGPYNEQFF. The CDR3 nucleotides are TGTGCCAGCAGGCTGAGCGGGGGGCCCTACAATGAGCAGTTCTTC.